A single sample gave rise to the 21 T cell receptor beta chains below, sequenced in a study of T cell repertoires in cytomegalovirus infection. TCRdb ran MiXCR on the reads and lists one entry per CDR3 protein. This table holds about 680,000 distinct CDR3 sequences, 20% to 25% found once. Sequencing input: CD8+ T cells from PBMCs. Receptors were obtained from a human donor in good health (CMV status not recorded). Some clones in this sample may be carry-over from other donors' samples.

Only a few counts were recorded for this clonotype. The V and J genes are TRBV10-3 and TRBJ2-5; D is uncertain. The CDR3 totals 13 residues. V was pared by 1 base and J by 4 bases, with 7 bases between. Germline loops: CDR1 ENHRY, CDR2 SYGVKD. CDR3 protein: CAISEWLAETQYF. As DNA, the CDR3 is TGTGCCATCAGTGAGTGGCTTGCAGAGACCCAGTACTTC.

This clonotype was picked up one time. This may be a read error: a much more frequent sequence differs by one nucleotide. V usage is TRBV7-6 and J usage is TRBJ1-5; D unresolved. This CDR3 is 15 amino acids long. V was shortened by 1 base and J by 5 bases, with 12 bases between the two germline ends. CDR1 and CDR2 from the germline V gene are SGHVS and FNYEAQ. CDR3 loop: CASSLDRAVDQPQHF. DNA of the CDR3: TGTGCCAGCAGCTTAGATCGTGCAGTCGATCAGCCCCAGCATTTT.

The genes are TRBV29-1 and TRBJ2-5; D possibly corresponds to TRBD1 (5 bases). Germline V gene lookup returns CDR1 SQVTM and CDR2 ANQGSEA. The V end lost 5 bases, the J end lost 0 bases, and 10 bases lay between the germline ends. CDR3 length: 13 residues. CDR3 loop: CSVPTENQETQYF. The CDR3 DNA reads TGCAGCGTTCCGACAGAGAACCAAGAGACCCAGTACTTC.

This clonotype was counted a few times. The chain links TRBV29-1 to TRBJ2-3, with D unclear. The CDR3 sequence is 11 residues long. The ends were cut back, 6 bases at V and 2 bases at J, with 6 bases in the middle. Per the germline V gene, CDR1 is SQVTM and CDR2 is ANQGSEA. The CDR3 sequence is CSVSFTDTQYF. CDR3 nucleotides: TGCAGCGTGTCCTTCACAGATACGCAGTATTTT.

The chain couples TRBV20-1 to TRBJ1-3; perhaps TRBD1 as D (5 bases). Looked up from germline, CDR1 is DFQATT and CDR2 is SNEGSKA (reference sequence). The CDR3 runs to 15 residues. Trimming removed 0 bases from V and 1 base from J, with 10 bases in between. As DNA, the CDR3 is TGCAGTGCTAGAGATAGGACATTTTCTGGAAACACCATATATTTT. Its translation is CSARDRTFSGNTIYF.

This chain joins TRBV10-3 and TRBJ2-2, with no clear D. There are 17 residues in the CDR3. Per germline, CDR1 ENHRY and CDR2 SYGVKD. Trimming removed 0 bases at V and 1 base at J, with 12 bases between. CDR3 coding DNA: TGTGCCATCAGTGAGTCCACCTTAATGATGAACACCGGGGAGCTGTTTTTT. It yields the protein CAISESTLMMNTGELFF.

The chain recombines TRBV6-6 with TRBJ1-5; D possibly corresponds to TRBD1 (6 bases). The V gene lost 7 bases and the J gene lost 0 bases, with 16 bases spanning the gap. From germline, CDR1 is MNHNY and CDR2 SVGAGI (reference sequence). The CDR3 consists of 16 residues. CDR3 loop: CASTVRGDYSNQPQHF. CDR3 nucleotides: TGTGCCAGCACGGTCAGGGGTGACTATAGCAATCAGCCCCAGCATTTT.

In the case of this clonotype: A much larger clonotype is one base distant, so this may be a read error. The chain carries TRBV7-9 and TRBJ2-1; 7 bases map to TRBD2. In germline, CDR1 is SEHNR, CDR2 FQNEAQ (reference sequence). The CDR3 totals 16 residues. In DNA form, the CDR3 reads TGTGCCAACAGCCCCGTGGAGAGCGGGGACTACAATGAGCAGTTCTTC. Amino acid sequence: CANSPVESGDYNEQFF. The full variable domain, completed using reference TRBV7-9 and TRBJ2-1, is DTGVSQNPRHKITKRGQNVTFRCDPISEHNRLYWYRQTLGQGPEFLTYFQNEAQLEKSRLLSDRFSAERPKGSFSTLEIQRTEQGDSAMYLCANSPVESGDYNEQFFGPGTRLTVL.

This clonotype is a singleton in its sample. J is TRBJ1-1 and V is TRBV13; no firm D call. CDR1 and CDR2 (germline): PRHDT, FYEKMQ (reference sequence). V was clipped by 5 bases and J by 1 base, with 11 bases between them. The CDR3 runs to 14 residues. CDR3 protein: CASSAGLGNTEAFF. The CDR3 DNA reads as TGTGCCAGCAGCGCCGGGTTAGGGAACACTGAAGCTTTCTTT.

This clonotype was picked up many times. The chain combines TRBV7-3 with TRBJ2-1; no clear D gene. Trimming pared 3 bases from V and 0 bases from J, leaving 12 bases between. Germline CDR1 is SGHTA and CDR2 is FQGTGA. The CDR3 runs 16 residues. The CDR3 loop is CASSLDGTSSYNEQFF. The CDR3 DNA is TGTGCCAGCAGCTTGGACGGAACCAGCTCCTACAATGAGCAGTTCTTC.

The rearrangement uses TRBV14 and TRBJ1-1; weak D call: TRBD1 (5 bases). Trimming stripped 6 bases from V and 7 bases from J, with 21 bases between. Per germline, CDR1 SGHDN and CDR2 FVKESK. The CDR3 has 15 residues. CDR3 region: CASSPLPSQGDEAFF. CDR3 sequence (DNA): TGTGCCAGCAGTCCCCTCCCGAGCCAGGGAGATGAAGCTTTCTTT.

This chain connects TRBV10-2 to TRBJ2-1; maybe TRBD1 (6 bases). CDR3 size: 13 residues. Germline CDR1 reads WSHSY; CDR2 reads SAAADI. Trimming cost V 10 bases and J 3 bases, with 13 bases left between them. CDR3 region: CATQRDNYNEQFF. In nucleotides, the CDR3 is TGCGCCACCCAGAGGGACAACTACAATGAGCAGTTCTTC.

In its sample, this clonotype was seen many times. The V gene is TRBV7-6, the J gene TRBJ1-2, with D possibly matching TRBD1 (5 bases). The germline V gene has CDR1 SGHVS and CDR2 FNYEAQ. The CDR3 runs 16 residues. Trimming took 2 bases from V and 3 from J, leaving 16 bases between them. The DNA of the CDR3 is TGTGCCAGCAGCTTAATAGGGCGGGGGGATGACTATGGCTACACCTTC. This codes for CASSLIGRGDDYGYTF.

This clonotype was detected many times. The chain is built from TRBV28 and TRBJ2-1; D might be TRBD2 (7 bases). Germline V gives CDR1 MDHEN, CDR2 SYDVKM. V shed 6 bases and J shed 6 bases, with 21 bases lying between them. The CDR3 has 16 residues. For the CDR3, the DNA is TGTGCCAGCAGCCTCCCCTGGGCGGGGGCCCCCAATGAGCAGTTCTTC. It codes for CASSLPWAGAPNEQFF.

This clonotype was picked up many times. The genes are TRBV4-3 and TRBJ2-3, with D perhaps TRBD1 (6 bases). V was clipped by 0 bases and J by 5 bases, with 9 bases between them. Germline lookup yields CDR1 LGHNA and CDR2 YSLEER. CDR3 size: 14 residues. CDR3 DNA sequence: TGCGCCAGCAGCCAAGACGAGGGGGAAGATACGCAGTATTTT. This codes for CASSQDEGEDTQYF.

This clonotype has more than one count but fewer than ten. One junction end disagrees with the germline gene, perhaps due to a read error. CDR3 in amino acids: CASSQDVSGGTDTQYF. In DNA form, the CDR3 reads TGCGCCAGCAGCCAAGATGTTAGCGGGGGCACAGATACGCAGTATTTT. This chain links TRBV4-2 with TRBJ2-3; TRBD2 agrees at 8 bases. In germline, CDR1 is LGHNA, CDR2 YNFKEQ. CDR3 length equals 16 residues.

V is TRBV7-9 and J is TRBJ1-2, with D unclear. This CDR3 has 13 residues. From germline, CDR1 is SEHNR and CDR2 FQNEAQ (reference sequence). V lost 2 bases and J 8 bases, leaving 12 bases between the germline ends. CDR3 residues: CASSLMATEGYTF. The DNA for the CDR3 is TGTGCCAGCAGCTTAATGGCAACGGAGGGCTACACCTTC.

The V call is TRBV29-1, the J call TRBJ2-2; 8 nucleotides match TRBD1. CDR1 is SQVTM and CDR2 is ANQGSEA in the germline V gene. The CDR3 length is 14 residues. The CDR3 DNA reads TGCACCCAAAGACAGGGGCCCGACACCGGGGAGCTGTTTTTT. This gives the protein CTQRQGPDTGELFF.

This clonotype was observed many times. The genes are TRBV6-1 and TRBJ2-7; D gene uncertain. CDR3 length equals 13 residues. Trimming left V 2 bases short and J 0 bases short, with 5 bases between. Germline-derived CDR1 and CDR2 are MNHNS and SASEGT. CDR3 coding DNA: TGTGCCAGCAGTGAACCGGGCTCCTACGAGCAGTACGTC. Residues: CASSEPGSYEQYV.

CDR3 bases: TGTGCCAGCAGCTTACACAGCGATCGTGAAAAACTGTTTTTT. Translation gives CASSLHSDREKLFF. The rearrangement uses TRBV7-9 and TRBJ1-4; D gene ambiguous. This CDR3 spans 14 amino acids. Germline V gene data show CDR1 as SEHNR and CDR2 as FQNEAQ (reference sequence). Trimming took 2 bases from V and 7 from J, leaving 11 bases between them.

For the CDR3, the DNA is TGTGCCAGCTATACGAGCAGGGGCACTGAAGCTTTCTTT. Translating it yields CASYTSRGTEAFF. The rearrangement uses TRBV6-2 or TRBV6-3 and TRBJ1-1; D might be TRBD1 (6 bases). V lost 8 bases and J lost 4, with 14 bases in between. Looked up from germline, CDR1 is MNHEY and CDR2 is SVGEGT. CDR3 length: 13 amino acids.